This T cell receptor (beta chain) was documented in a study of blood T cell repertoires in COVID-19. The overall study: Samples came from the United States, Italy and Spain, spanning acute and convalescent COVID-19.

In germline, CDR1 is SGHVS, CDR2 FQNEAQ. V trimming: 5 bases; J trimming: 4 bases; junction bases outside the gene matches: 4. The CDR3 sequence is 14 residues long. TCRdb keeps only in-frame clones here, not all; method: immunoSEQ multiplex PCR. The sample yields roughly 100,000 clones, around 81% seen once. This clone was counted only a few times. The chain uses TRBV7-8 and TRBJ2-3; TRBD1 matches 9 bases. The sequence came from a woman between 65 and 79 years old with acute or convalescent COVID-19. Sequencing input: peripheral blood. The CDR3 reads CASSTDRGADTQYF. CDR3 DNA: TGTGCCAGCAGCACCGACAGGGGGGCAGATACGCAGTATTTT. The full variable domain, in which reference TRBV7-8 and TRBJ2-3 provide the parts outside the CDR3, is GAGVSQSPRYKVAKRGQDVALRCDPISGHVSLFWYQQALGQGPEFLTYFQNEAQLDKSGLPSDRFFAERPEGSVSTLKIQRTQQEDSAVYLCASSTDRGADTQYFGPGTRLTVL.